One sample yielded the 5 T cell receptor beta chains listed below, sequenced in a study of CD8+ T cells in alopecia areata. Regarding treatment: oral pan-JAK inhibitor, 5-10 mg twice daily. Individuals with alopecia areata gave both lesional scalp punch biopsies and peripheral blood for collection. Sequencing relied on a cDNA template that was reverse transcribed from extracted RNA. TCRdb keeps only in-frame clones here, not all; method: immunoSEQ multiplex PCR. This sample carries 6,000 or so clones, more than 55% of them seen once, and the ten largest clones take about 8.6%. Source: skin, taken between weeks 30 and 35, from a patient treated with tofacitinib. The receptors were gathered from a human donor with alopecia areata.

This chain links TRBV19 with TRBJ2-1; 15 bases line up with TRBD2. With V trimmed by 5 bases and J by 8 bases, 4 bases remained unmatched. The CDR3 runs 15 residues. Germline-derived CDR1 and CDR2 are LNHDA and SQIVND (reference sequence). The CDR3 DNA is TGTGCCAGTAGTTCGGGACTAGCGGGGGGTTATGAGCAGTTCTTC. It encodes CASSSGLAGGYEQFF.

The rearrangement joins TRBV4-1 to TRBJ2-1; D remains unclear. The CDR3 runs to 16 residues. Germline values: CDR1 MGHRA, CDR2 YSYEKL. Trimming stripped 1 base from V and 0 bases from J, with 10 bases between. DNA for the CDR3: TGCGCCAGCAGCCAAGTAAATTTGGTCTCCTACAATGAGCAGTTCTTC. It is translated as CASSQVNLVSYNEQFF.

The chain is built from TRBV27 and TRBJ1-2, with 9 bases that match TRBD1. With V trimmed by 5 bases and J by 3 bases, 10 bases remained unmatched. From germline, CDR1 is MNHEY and CDR2 SMNVEV (reference sequence). The CDR3 spans 16 residues. In nucleotides, the CDR3 is TGTGCCAGCAGTGCCCACCGGGACAGGGAACACTATGGCTACACCTTC. Translating it yields CASSAHRDREHYGYTF.

This chain uses TRBV7-3 with TRBJ2-2; D ambiguous. The CDR3 covers 15 residues. Per germline, CDR1 SGHTA and CDR2 FQGTGA. The V end lost 2 bases, the J end lost 5 bases, and 12 bases lay between the germline ends. CDR3 bases: TGTGCCAGCAGCTTATTACGGGTGGGGACCGGGGAGCTGTTTTTT. This codes for CASSLLRVGTGELFF.

This chain joins TRBV6-5 and TRBJ1-6; D not resolved. Germline CDR1 reads MNHEY; CDR2 reads SVGAGI. The ends were cut back, 6 bases at V and 6 bases at J, with 6 bases in the middle. The CDR3 is made up of 12 amino acids. CDR3 residues: CASRTLNSPLHF. CDR3 bases: TGTGCCAGCAGGACGCTTAATTCACCCCTCCACTTT.